These T cell receptor beta chains were read from a single sample in a study of CXCR3-negative and CXCR3-positive naive CD8 T cells. Using the 5' RACE reads, TCRdb records one entry per CDR3 protein without DNA. The repertoire table contains roughly 99,000 distinct CDR3 sequences. Sequencing used naive CXCR3+ CD8+ T cells from blood. The receptors derive from a human donor in good health. Some clones in this sample may be carry-over from other donors' samples. Both conserved end residues are part of each CDR3.

cdr3_aa	j_call	v_call
CASSLSQGADTEAFF	TRBJ1-1	TRBV28
CASSTGLAGGISYEQYF	TRBJ2-7	TRBV13
CSARADSLPTGTEAFF	TRBJ1-1	TRBV20-1
CASSPGLAGGYEQYF	TRBJ2-7	TRBV11-2
CASSLGLAGGTDTQYF	TRBJ2-3	TRBV7-6
CASSFRGVFYEQYF	TRBJ2-7	TRBV27
CAGDAEETSYGYTF	TRBJ1-2	TRBV7-9
CASSLEGLGEQYF	TRBJ2-7	TRBV12-3/TRBV12-4
CASSFGTVSPQHF	TRBJ1-5	TRBV7-2
CASSTRTGPVEQYF	TRBJ2-7	TRBV12-3/TRBV12-4
CASGYGQQNTEAFF	TRBJ1-1	TRBV12-5
CASSQPDTYNEQFF	TRBJ2-1	TRBV4-1
CASSPQGGIGNTIYF	TRBJ1-3	TRBV7-3
CASRQRGPVMNTEAFF	TRBJ1-1	TRBV4-2
CASSFPGVPYEQYF	TRBJ2-7	TRBV12-3/TRBV12-4
CASRATVQETQYF	TRBJ2-5	TRBV28
CASRRPGQGFVNTEAFF	TRBJ1-1	TRBV7-2
CAISEWDRSDGELFF	TRBJ2-2	TRBV10-3
CSVPPGLYGYTF	TRBJ1-2	TRBV29-1
CASSSLAITGDEQYF	TRBJ2-7	TRBV7-9
CSAHRGQGRTYEQYF	TRBJ2-7	TRBV20-1
CASSLKTITLTNTGELFF	TRBJ2-2	TRBV12-3/TRBV12-4
CASSHHRTGKYSNTGELFF	TRBJ2-2	TRBV4-3
CSVEAGSKLYNEQFF	TRBJ2-1	TRBV29-1
CASSLWKQPQHF	TRBJ1-5	TRBV7-9
CASSQGNQPQHF	TRBJ1-5	TRBV27
CASSRTVDTIYNEQFF	TRBJ2-1	TRBV7-9
CASSFTGGRGRETQYF	TRBJ2-5	TRBV11-2
CASSLQGSGPYGYTF	TRBJ1-2	TRBV11-3